This TCR beta chain was identified during a study of siplizumab effects on memory and regulatory T cells. On this clone itself: Its antigen is as yet unknown.

The CDR3 contains 15 residues. The V end was cut by 0 bases, the J end by 3 bases, with 11 bases between. Germline V gene data show CDR1 as MNHEY and CDR2 as SVGAGI. Clones were sequenced by immunoSEQ multiplex PCR, and TCRdb holds only the in-frame ones, with some missing. The sample has about 120,000 clones; approximately 94% are singletons. General study findings and limits: Relative to controls at less than 35%, mappable alloreactive CD4+ clones exhibited a mean Treg-derived proportion of under 75% with siplizumab. Apparently key alloresponse contributors, naive T cells also seemed more diverse than memory cells.

The chain uses TRBV6-5 and TRBJ1-1; D gene ambiguous. The sequence derives from a human donor in good health. The sample comprised non-Treg CD4+ T cells sorted from blood. CDR3 nucleotide sequence: TGTGCCAGCAGTTACTCGCGCACCGCCGACACTGAAGCTTTCTTT. Amino acids: CASSYSRTADTEAFF.